This T cell receptor beta chain was recorded in a study of T cell repertoires in cytomegalovirus infection. The overall study: Public TCR beta signature analysis indicated the presence of both CMV infection and matching HLA type.

Regarding the study as a whole: Accumulated public TCR beta family frequency recognized individuals carrying CMV together with the relevant HLA. CMV-specific TCR beta clonotypes restricted by HLA-C dominated the ex vivo response.

With 2 bases removed from V and 0 bases from J, the gap between germline ends came to 10 bases. Germline CDR1 is SEHNR and CDR2 is FQNEAQ (reference sequence). This CDR3 region has 15 residues. TCRdb reanalysed the reads using MiXCR and keeps one entry per CDR3 protein. The table lists 60,000 to 75,000 distinct CDR3 sequences, under 30% of them singletons. In the case of this clonotype: The antigen is undetermined.

The sample consisted of CD8+ T cells from cultured PBMCs, taken from culture after CMV antigen stimulation. This TCR was recovered from a human donor in good health (CMV status not recorded). Some clones in this sample may be carry-over from other donors' samples. The chain uses TRBV7-9 and TRBJ1-1; no clear D. The CDR3 loop is CASSLIPEMNTEAFF. The DNA of the CDR3 is TGTGCCAGCAGCTTAATACCAGAGATGAACACTGAAGCTTTCTTT.